The rows below give T cell receptor beta chains drawn from one sample of a study of cytomegalovirus exposure and HLA in healthy donors. The protocol was immunoSEQ multiplex PCR, while the TCRdb copy is restricted to in-frame clones and leaves out a portion. The sample has 150,000 to 200,000 clones, 80% to 85% seen once. Sequenced: PBMCs. These TCRs come from a woman younger than 35 in good health and CMV-seropositive. Both conserved end residues are part of each CDR3. D genes are given only for firm matches. Clone sizes are given selectively: once, few, many, or a class where the clone is expanded.

v_gene	d_gene	abundance	j_gene	CDR3aa	CDR3nt
TRBV5-6	-	-	TRBJ2-5	CASSLRVETQYF	TGTGCCAGCAGCTTGCGGGTAGAGACCCAGTACTTC
TRBV7-9	TRBD1	-	TRBJ1-5	CSSSLGRGGSNQPQHF	TGTTCCAGCAGCTTAGGAAGAGGGGGCAGCAATCAGCCCCAGCATTTT
TRBV4-2	-	-	TRBJ1-2	CASSKGAGNLYGYTF	TGTGCCAGCAGCAAAGGGGCAGGAAACCTTTATGGCTACACCTTC
TRBV6-1	TRBD1	once	TRBJ1-1	CASTETGGGAEAFF	TGTGCCAGCACCGAAACAGGGGGCGGGGCTGAAGCTTTCTTT
TRBV7-6	-	-	TRBJ2-2	CASSPSNTGELFF	TGTGCCAGCAGCCCTTCTAACACCGGGGAGCTGTTTTTT
TRBV9	-	-	TRBJ1-3	CASSAKRLKHPHSPQNSGNTIYF	TGTGCCAGCAGCGCAAAACGACTTAAACACCCTCACTCTCCTCAAAACTCTGGAAACACCATATATTTT
TRBV5-1	-	-	TRBJ1-1	CASSLALGGRGTEAFF	TGCGCCAGCAGCTTAGCCCTGGGGGGGAGGGGCACTGAAGCTTTCTTT
TRBV6-1	TRBD1	few	TRBJ1-2	CASSELGTGIYGYTF	TGTGCCAGCAGTGAATTGGGGACAGGAATCTATGGCTACACCTTC
TRBV14	-	once	TRBJ2-7	CASSQDRRGGYEQYF	TGTGCCAGCAGCCAAGATCGGAGGGGGGGCTACGAGCAGTACTTC
TRBV29-1	-	-	TRBJ2-5	CSVEMGGTGSQETQYF	TGCAGCGTTGAAATGGGGGGAACCGGGAGCCAAGAGACCCAGTACTTC
TRBV30	-	-	TRBJ2-6	CAWGLSGANVLTF	TGTGCCTGGGGACTCTCTGGGGCCAACGTCCTGACTTTC
TRBV7-9	TRBD1	-	TRBJ2-7	CASSPPGGKYEQYF	TGTGCCAGCAGCCCCCCAGGGGGCAAGTACGAGCAGTACTTC
TRBV21-1	-	-	TRBJ1-2	CALPGVGYTF	TGTGCCCTACCCGGTGTGGGCTACACCTTC
TRBV30	TRBD2	-	TRBJ2-7	CAWSVGRGEGEQYF	TGTGCCTGGAGTGTCGGCCGTGGGGAGGGCGAGCAGTACTTC
TRBV6-5	TRBD1	-	TRBJ2-1	CASSPGTGERNEQFF	TGTGCCAGCAGCCCCGGGACAGGGGAACGCAATGAGCAGTTCTTC
TRBV11-2	-	-	TRBJ2-5	CASSLWAAQETQYF	TGTGCCAGCAGCTTATGGGCAGCTCAAGAGACCCAGTACTTC
TRBV11-2	-	once	TRBJ2-4	CASSLDHVSRGSKNIQYF	TGTGCCAGCAGCTTAGATCACGTGTCTAGAGGATCCAAAAACATTCAGTACTTC
TRBV2	TRBD1	once	TRBJ1-1	CASRPGQGRGNTEAFF	TGTGCCAGCAGGCCGGGACAGGGAAGGGGGAACACTGAAGCTTTCTTT
TRBV7-6	-	-	TRBJ2-1	CASSLGPGSYNEQFF	TGTGCCAGCAGCTTAGGCCCAGGGTCCTACAATGAGCAGTTCTTC
TRBV11-2	TRBD2	once	TRBJ2-1	CASSLGGGRYNEQFF	TGTGCCAGCAGCTTAGGGGGGGGGAGGTACAATGAGCAGTTCTTC
TRBV15	TRBD1	-	TRBJ2-1	CATRTGEWNNEQFF	TGTGCCACCAGGACAGGGGAATGGAACAATGAGCAGTTCTTC
TRBV7-9	-	-	TRBJ2-3	CASSLGFVGGPDTQYF	TGTGCCAGCAGCTTAGGTTTTGTGGGGGGGCCAGATACGCAGTATTTT
TRBV6-5	TRBD2	many	TRBJ2-7	CASSYPPGGGQDEQYF	TGTGCCAGCAGTTACCCCCCGGGCGGGGGTCAAGACGAGCAGTACTTC
TRBV14	TRBD1	-	TRBJ2-5	CASSQEGTGSTETQYF	TGTGCCAGCAGCCAAGAGGGGACAGGGAGTACGGAGACCCAGTACTTC
TRBV2	-	once	TRBJ1-5	CASTMREDQPQHF	TGTGCCAGCACCATGAGGGAGGATCAGCCCCAGCATTTT
TRBV6-4	-	-	TRBJ2-3	CASSASTTDTQYF	TGTGCCAGCAGTGCATCTACCACAGATACGCAGTATTTT
TRBV30	-	-	TRBJ2-5	CAWNYGGDETQYF	TGTGCCTGGAATTACGGCGGCGACGAGACCCAGTACTTC
TRBV5-1	-	-	TRBJ1-2	CASSSITGAAYGYTF	TGCGCCAGCAGCTCGATAACTGGGGCAGCTTATGGCTACACCTTC
TRBV6-5	-	-	TRBJ1-2	CASSYASGYGYTF	TGTGCCAGCAGTTACGCATCGGGTTATGGCTACACCTTC
TRBV27	TRBD1	-	TRBJ1-2	CASSFRYSGTGIAYGYTF	TGTGCCAGCAGTTTCCGCTACTCCGGGACAGGGATCGCCTATGGCTACACCTTC
TRBV4-2	TRBD1	-	TRBJ2-7	CASSRELPGQGYEQYF	TGTGCCAGCAGCCGCGAACTTCCGGGACAGGGTTACGAGCAGTACTTC
TRBV7-2	TRBD2	-	TRBJ2-5	CASRARVGGGNQETQYF	TGTGCCAGCAGGGCGAGGGTCGGCGGGGGGAACCAAGAGACCCAGTACTTC
TRBV7-2	-	-	TRBJ1-6	CASSFERDLHF	TGTGCCAGCAGCTTTGAACGGGACCTCCACTTT
TRBV10-3	-	-	TRBJ2-3	CAISANTDTQYF	TGTGCCATCAGCGCTAACACAGATACGCAGTATTTT
TRBV15	TRBD2	-	TRBJ2-5	CATSRESGAFETRYF	TGTGCCACCAGCAGAGAGAGCGGGGCCTTTGAGACCCGGTACTTC
TRBV11-3	TRBD1	-	TRBJ1-1	CASSQGAMNTEAFF	TGTGCCAGCAGTCAGGGGGCCATGAACACTGAAGCTTTCTTT
TRBV19	-	-	TRBJ2-2	CASMAWDSYTGELFF	TGTGCCAGTATGGCTTGGGACTCATACACCGGGGAGCTGTTTTTT
TRBV5-4	TRBD2	-	TRBJ2-7	CASSAGTSMYEQYF	TGTGCCAGCAGCGCCGGGACTAGTATGTACGAGCAGTACTTC
TRBV7-9	-	-	TRBJ1-2	CASSLGFIEGNGYTF	TGTGCCAGCAGCTTAGGATTTATCGAGGGAAATGGCTACACCTTC
TRBV5-1	TRBD1	once	TRBJ2-7	CASSFRFGQDTYEQYF	TGCGCCAGCAGCTTCAGGTTCGGACAGGACACCTACGAGCAGTACTTC
TRBV28	TRBD1	-	TRBJ1-2	CASRTGGTGNYGYTF	TGTGCCAGCAGAACAGGAGGGACAGGGAACTATGGCTACACCTTC
TRBV5-4	-	few	TRBJ1-1	CASSNGGTEAFF	TGTGCCAGCAGCAATGGCGGCACTGAAGCTTTCTTT
TRBV7-9	-	-	TRBJ2-5	CASSLVSIAAETQYF	TGTGCCAGCAGCTTAGTGTCTATTGCGGCGGAGACCCAGTACTTC
TRBV4-1	-	-	TRBJ2-3	CASSQHPRSEDTQYF	TGCGCCAGCAGCCAACACCCAAGGAGCGAAGATACGCAGTATTTT
TRBV27	TRBD2	-	TRBJ2-5	CASSPIGQAILAGVSETQYF	TGTGCCAGCAGTCCCATCGGACAGGCTATTCTAGCGGGGGTATCGGAGACCCAGTACTTC
TRBV9	TRBD1	-	TRBJ1-2	CASSHRMGTGSNYGYTF	TGTGCCAGCAGCCACAGAATGGGGACAGGGAGCAACTATGGCTACACCTTC
TRBV5-4	-	-	TRBJ2-2	CASSYTGSGELFF	TGTGCCAGCAGCTATACAGGGTCCGGGGAGCTGTTTTTT
TRBV7-3	TRBD2	-	TRBJ2-3	CASSTSGGDFRDTQYF	TGTGCCAGCAGCACGAGCGGGGGAGACTTCAGGGATACGCAGTATTTT
TRBV19	TRBD2	-	TRBJ2-1	CASSIDSGGGLYNEQFF	TGTGCCAGTAGTATAGATAGCGGGGGGGGCCTCTACAATGAGCAGTTCTTC